This entry is about one T cell receptor (beta chain). The data were obtained in a study of T cell changes during pregnancy in multiple sclerosis. Assay: immunoSEQ multiplex PCR; the TCRdb copy retains only in-frame clones and omits some. Here the sample spans roughly 38,000 clones, around nine tenths being singletons. Germline CDR1 reads MDHEN; CDR2 reads SYDVKM. The CDR3 is 14 residues long. V lost 6 bases to trimming and J lost 4 bases; unmatched junction nucleotides: 7. V and J are TRBV28 and TRBJ2-7, with 9 bases matching TRBD1. The clonotype originates from a female donor in good health, enrolled as a control in a pregnancy study. Material: CD4+ T cells from peripheral blood mononuclear cells, obtained in the second trimester of pregnancy. CDR3 loop: CASRGRTGVYEQYF. DNA of the CDR3: TGTGCCAGCAGGGGGAGGACAGGGGTTTACGAGCAGTACTTC.